This T cell receptor beta chain was recovered during a study of shared clonotypes between healthy human individuals. Study overall: Donor ages ranged 18 to 49 years: a couple of women, a few men. Study conclusions and caveats: In general, naive subsets displayed greater estimated richness than memory subsets did.

Authors' methods: Quality scores were absent from the junction-only immunoSEQ sequences, so filtering differed. This table comes from immunoSEQ multiplex PCR, and its TCRdb copy is limited to in-frame clones, with some not included. That table gives V, J and clone size, and the DNA gave D and trimming. The sample records 640,000 or so clones, around 72% being singletons. The germline CDR1 and CDR2 sequences are MNHEY and SVGAGI. This CDR3 region has 14 residues. The junction had 6 bases not matched to a gene; V was cut back by 7 bases and J by 1 base. CD4+ cell separation produced CD45RA+ naive and CD45RA-negative memory subsets. Of note for this clone: Antigen specificity is unknown.

The sequencing input was memory CD4+ T cells sorted from blood. Noted subset: CD45RA-negative fraction. The chain uses TRBV6-5 and TRBJ2-7; the match to TRBD2 covers 8 bases. The receptor was isolated from a woman aged 25 to 39 in good health. The CDR3 bases are TGTGCCAGCACGGGGATAGCGGGGTCCTACGAGCAGTACTTC. Its protein product is CASTGIAGSYEQYF.